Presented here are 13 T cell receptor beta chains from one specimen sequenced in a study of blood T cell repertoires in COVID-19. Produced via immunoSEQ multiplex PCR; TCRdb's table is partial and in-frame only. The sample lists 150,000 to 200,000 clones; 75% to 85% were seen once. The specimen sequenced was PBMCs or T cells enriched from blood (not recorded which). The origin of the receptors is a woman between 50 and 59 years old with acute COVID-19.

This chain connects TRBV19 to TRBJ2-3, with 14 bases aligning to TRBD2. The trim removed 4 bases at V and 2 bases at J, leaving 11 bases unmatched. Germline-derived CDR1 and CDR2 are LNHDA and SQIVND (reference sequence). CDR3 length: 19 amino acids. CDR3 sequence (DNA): TGTGCCAGTAGTACCCTGTCGGGACTAGCGGGAGAAATCACAGATACGCAGTATTTT. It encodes CASSTLSGLAGEITDTQYF. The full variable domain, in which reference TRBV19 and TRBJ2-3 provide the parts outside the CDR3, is DGGITQSPKYLFRKEGQNVTLSCEQNLNHDAMYWYRQDPGQGLRLIYYSQIVNDFQKGDIAEGYSVSREKKESFPLTVTSAQKNPTAFYLCASSTLSGLAGEITDTQYFGPGTRLTVL.

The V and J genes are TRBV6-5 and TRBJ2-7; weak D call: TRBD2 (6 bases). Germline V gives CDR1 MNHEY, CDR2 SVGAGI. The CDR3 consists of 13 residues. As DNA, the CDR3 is TGTGCCAGCAGGGCGGGGCCCTCCTCCGAGCAGTACGTC. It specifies CASRAGPSSEQYV.

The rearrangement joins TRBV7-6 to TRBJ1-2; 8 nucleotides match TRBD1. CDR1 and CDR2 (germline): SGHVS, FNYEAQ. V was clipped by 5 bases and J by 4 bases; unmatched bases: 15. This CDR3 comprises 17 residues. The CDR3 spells CASSPSGAGGVSYGYTF. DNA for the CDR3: TGTGCCAGCAGCCCATCTGGGGCAGGGGGCGTTAGCTATGGCTACACCTTC.

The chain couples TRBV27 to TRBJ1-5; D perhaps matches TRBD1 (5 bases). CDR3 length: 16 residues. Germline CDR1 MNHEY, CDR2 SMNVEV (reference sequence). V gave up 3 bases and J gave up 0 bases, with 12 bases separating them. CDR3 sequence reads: CASSLGGAFSNQPQHF. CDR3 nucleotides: TGTGCCAGCAGTTTGGGCGGGGCCTTTAGCAATCAGCCCCAGCATTTT.

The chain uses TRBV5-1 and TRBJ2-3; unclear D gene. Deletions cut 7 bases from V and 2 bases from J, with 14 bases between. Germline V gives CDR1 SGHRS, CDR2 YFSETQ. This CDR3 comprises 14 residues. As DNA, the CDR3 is TGCGCCAGCGCGCCCTCCGAGTACACAGATACGCAGTATTTT. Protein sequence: CASAPSEYTDTQYF.

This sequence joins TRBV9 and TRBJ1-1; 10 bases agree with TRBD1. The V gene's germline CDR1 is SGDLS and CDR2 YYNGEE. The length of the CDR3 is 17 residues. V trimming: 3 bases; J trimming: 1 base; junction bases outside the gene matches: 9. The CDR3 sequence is CASSAGGTGDWNTEAFF. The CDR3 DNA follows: TGTGCCAGCAGCGCTGGGGGGACAGGGGATTGGAACACTGAAGCTTTCTTT.

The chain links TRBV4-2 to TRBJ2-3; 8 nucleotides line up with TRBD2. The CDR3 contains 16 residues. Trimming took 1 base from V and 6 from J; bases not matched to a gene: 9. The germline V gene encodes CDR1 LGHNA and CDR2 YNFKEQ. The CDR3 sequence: CASSQGTGGRSDTQYF. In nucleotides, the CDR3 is TGTGCCAGCAGCCAAGGGACGGGGGGGCGGTCCGATACGCAGTATTTT.

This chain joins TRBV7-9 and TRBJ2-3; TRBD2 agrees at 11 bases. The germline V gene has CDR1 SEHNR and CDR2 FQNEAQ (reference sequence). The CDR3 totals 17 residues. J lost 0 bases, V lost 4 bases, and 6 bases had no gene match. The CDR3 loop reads CASSSPSGGMSTDTQYF. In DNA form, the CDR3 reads TGTGCCAGCAGCTCACCTAGCGGGGGGATGAGCACAGATACGCAGTATTTT.

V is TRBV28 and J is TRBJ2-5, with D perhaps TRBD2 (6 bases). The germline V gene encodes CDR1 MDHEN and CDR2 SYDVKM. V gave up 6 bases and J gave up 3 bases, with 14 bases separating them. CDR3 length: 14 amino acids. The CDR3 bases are TGTGCCAGCAGCCGCTCACTAGCCGAAGAGACCCAGTACTTC. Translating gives CASSRSLAEETQYF.

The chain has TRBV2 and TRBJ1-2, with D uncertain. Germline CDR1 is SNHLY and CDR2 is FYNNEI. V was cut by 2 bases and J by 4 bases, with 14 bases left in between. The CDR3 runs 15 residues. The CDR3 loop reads CASSEMEGRGYGYTF. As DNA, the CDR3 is TGTGCCAGCAGTGAAATGGAGGGTCGGGGCTATGGCTACACCTTC.

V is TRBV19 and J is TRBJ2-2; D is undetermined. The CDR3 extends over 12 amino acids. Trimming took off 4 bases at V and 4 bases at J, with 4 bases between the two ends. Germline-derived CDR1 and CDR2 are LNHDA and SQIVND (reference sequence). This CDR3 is CASSTRTGELFF. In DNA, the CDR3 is TGTGCCAGTAGTACTCGCACCGGGGAGCTGTTTTTT.

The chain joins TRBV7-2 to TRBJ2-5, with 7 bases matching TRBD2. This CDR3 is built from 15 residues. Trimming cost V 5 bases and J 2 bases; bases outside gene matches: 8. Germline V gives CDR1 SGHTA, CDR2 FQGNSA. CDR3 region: CASSTLGGGQETQYF. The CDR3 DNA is TGTGCCAGCAGCACCCTGGGGGGGGGTCAAGAGACCCAGTACTTC.

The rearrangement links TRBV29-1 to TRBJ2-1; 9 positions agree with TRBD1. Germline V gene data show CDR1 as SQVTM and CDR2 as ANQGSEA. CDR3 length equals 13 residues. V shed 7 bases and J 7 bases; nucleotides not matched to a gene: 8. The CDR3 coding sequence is TGCAGCGGGAGGACAGGGGTAGGGAATGAGCAGTTCTTC. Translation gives CSGRTGVGNEQFF.